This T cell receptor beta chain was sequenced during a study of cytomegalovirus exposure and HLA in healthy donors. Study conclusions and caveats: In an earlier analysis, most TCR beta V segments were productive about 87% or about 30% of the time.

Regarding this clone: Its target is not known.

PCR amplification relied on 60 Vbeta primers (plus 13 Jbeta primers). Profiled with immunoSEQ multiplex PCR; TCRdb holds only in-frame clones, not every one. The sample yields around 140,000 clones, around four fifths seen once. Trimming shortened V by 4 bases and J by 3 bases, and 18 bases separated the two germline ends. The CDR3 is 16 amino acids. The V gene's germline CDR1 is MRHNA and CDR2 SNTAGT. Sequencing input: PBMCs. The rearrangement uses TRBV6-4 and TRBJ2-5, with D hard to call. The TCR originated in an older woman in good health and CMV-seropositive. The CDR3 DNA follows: TGTGCCAGCAGTGGTGGCACTGGGCCCCCAGAAGAGACCCAGTACTTC. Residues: CASSGGTGPPEETQYF.